This T cell receptor beta chain was profiled in a study of CD8 T cells in Susac syndrome. Multiple sclerosis controls were treatment-naive patients with stable or active relapsing-remitting disease. Bulk CD8+ and CD4+ cells came from magnetic negative isolation; CD8+ TEMRA by FACS. Reverse transcription used about 0.45 to 1 ug RNA and random hexamers. An immunoSEQ multiplex PCR amplified TCR beta CDR3 over 54 Vbeta and 13 Jbeta. TCRdb re-called the immunoSEQ multiplex PCR reads with MiXCR, one entry per CDR3 protein. The data show some 400,000 distinct CDR3 sequences, with roughly 85% seen just once and approximately 0.12% held by the top ten. The receptor was derived from a human donor with multiple sclerosis. The sequenced material came from CD8+ T cells from PBMCs.

The CDR3 sequence is CASSLAAGGRYNEQFF. DNA for the CDR3: TGTGCCAGCAGCTTGGCCGCGGGGGGCCGGTACAATGAGCAGTTCTTC. V usage is TRBV5-8 and J usage is TRBJ2-1, with 8 bases aligning to TRBD2. V lost 0 bases and J lost 4; bases outside the gene matches: 6. Germline V lookup: CDR1 SGHTS, CDR2 YDEGEE. The CDR3 contains 16 residues.